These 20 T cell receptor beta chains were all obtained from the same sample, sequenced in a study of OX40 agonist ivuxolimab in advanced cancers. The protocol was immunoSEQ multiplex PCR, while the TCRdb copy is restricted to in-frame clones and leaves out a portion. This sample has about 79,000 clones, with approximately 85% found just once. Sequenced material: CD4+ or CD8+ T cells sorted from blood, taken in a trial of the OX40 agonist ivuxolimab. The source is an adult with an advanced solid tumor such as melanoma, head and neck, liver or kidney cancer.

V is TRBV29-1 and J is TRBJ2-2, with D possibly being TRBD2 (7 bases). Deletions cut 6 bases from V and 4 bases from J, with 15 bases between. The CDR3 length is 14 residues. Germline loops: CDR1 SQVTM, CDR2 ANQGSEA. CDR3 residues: CSVGGNRVTGELFF. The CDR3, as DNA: TGCAGCGTCGGGGGGAACAGGGTCACCGGGGAGCTGTTTTTT.

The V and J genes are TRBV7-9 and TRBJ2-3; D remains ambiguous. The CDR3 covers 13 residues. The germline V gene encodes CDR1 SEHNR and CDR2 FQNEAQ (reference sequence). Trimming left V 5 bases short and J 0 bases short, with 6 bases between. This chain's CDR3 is CASSRSSTDTQYF. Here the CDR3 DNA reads TGTGCCAGCAGCCGAAGTAGCACAGATACGCAGTATTTT.

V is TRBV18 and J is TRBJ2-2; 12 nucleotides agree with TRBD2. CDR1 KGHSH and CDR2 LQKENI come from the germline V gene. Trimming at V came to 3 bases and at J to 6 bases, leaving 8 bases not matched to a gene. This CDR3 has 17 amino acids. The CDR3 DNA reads TGTGCCAGCTCACCCCTTACGACTAGCGGGAGCCCCGGGGAGCTGTTTTTT. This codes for CASSPLTTSGSPGELFF.

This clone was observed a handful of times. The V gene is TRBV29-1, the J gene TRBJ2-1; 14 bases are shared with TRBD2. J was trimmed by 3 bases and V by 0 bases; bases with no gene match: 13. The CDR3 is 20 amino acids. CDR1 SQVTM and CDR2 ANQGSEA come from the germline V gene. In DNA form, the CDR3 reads TGCAGCGTTGAAGAAGGCCCCGGGACTAGCGGGAGCTATCGCTACAATGAGCAGTTCTTC. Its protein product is CSVEEGPGTSGSYRYNEQFF.

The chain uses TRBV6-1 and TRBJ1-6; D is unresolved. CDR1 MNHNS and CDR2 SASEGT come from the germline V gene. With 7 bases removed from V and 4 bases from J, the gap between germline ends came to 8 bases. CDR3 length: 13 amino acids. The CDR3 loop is CASKTIYNSPLHF. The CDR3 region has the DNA TGTGCCAGCAAGACAATTTATAATTCACCCCTCCACTTT.

CDR3 in amino acids: CASSFDAGVGQETQYF. CDR3 DNA: TGTGCCAGCAGCTTTGATGCGGGAGTTGGGCAAGAGACCCAGTACTTC. The chain joins TRBV13 to TRBJ2-5, with TRBD2 matching 7 bases. V shed 3 bases and J 2 bases; nucleotides not matched to a gene: 9. The CDR3 has 16 residues. Germline V CDR1 and CDR2: PRHDT, FYEKMQ (reference sequence).

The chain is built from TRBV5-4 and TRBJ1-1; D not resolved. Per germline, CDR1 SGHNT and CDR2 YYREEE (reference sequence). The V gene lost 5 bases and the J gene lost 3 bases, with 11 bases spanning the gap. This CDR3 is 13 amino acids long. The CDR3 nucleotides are TGTGCCAGCAGGCTCGCTTATGACACTGAAGCTTTCTTT. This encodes CASRLAYDTEAFF.

The CDR3 sequence is CASSYSIGDGYTF. CDR3 in DNA: TGTGCCAGCAGTTACTCGATTGGGGATGGCTACACCTTC. V and J are TRBV6-6 and TRBJ1-2; D is ambiguous. Germline V gives CDR1 MNHNY, CDR2 SVGAGI (reference sequence). CDR3 length equals 13 residues. V gave up 0 bases and J gave up 6 bases, with 8 bases separating them.

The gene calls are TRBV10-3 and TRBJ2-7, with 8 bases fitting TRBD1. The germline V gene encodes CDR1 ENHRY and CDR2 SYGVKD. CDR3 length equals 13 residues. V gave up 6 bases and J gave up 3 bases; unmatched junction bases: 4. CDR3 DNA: TGTGCCATCAGGGGACAGGACTACTACGAGCAGTACTTC. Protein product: CAIRGQDYYEQYF.

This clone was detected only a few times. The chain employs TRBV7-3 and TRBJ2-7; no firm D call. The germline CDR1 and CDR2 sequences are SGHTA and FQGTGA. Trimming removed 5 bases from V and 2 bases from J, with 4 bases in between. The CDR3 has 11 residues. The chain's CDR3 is CASSLTYEQYF. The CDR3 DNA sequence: TGTGCCAGCAGCCTCACCTACGAGCAGTACTTC.

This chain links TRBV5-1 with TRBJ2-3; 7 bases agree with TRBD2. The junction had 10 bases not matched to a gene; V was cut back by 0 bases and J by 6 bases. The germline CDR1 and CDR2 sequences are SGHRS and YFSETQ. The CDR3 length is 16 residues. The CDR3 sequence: CASSLASGTFADTQYF. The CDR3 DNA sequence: TGCGCCAGCAGCTTGGCCAGCGGGACTTTCGCGGATACGCAGTATTTT. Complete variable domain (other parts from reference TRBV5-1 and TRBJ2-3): KAGVTQTPRYLIKTRGQQVTLSCSPISGHRSVSWYQQTPGQGLQFLFEYFSETQRNKGNFPGRFSGRQFSNSRSEMNVSTLELGDSALYLCASSLASGTFADTQYFGPGTRLTVL.

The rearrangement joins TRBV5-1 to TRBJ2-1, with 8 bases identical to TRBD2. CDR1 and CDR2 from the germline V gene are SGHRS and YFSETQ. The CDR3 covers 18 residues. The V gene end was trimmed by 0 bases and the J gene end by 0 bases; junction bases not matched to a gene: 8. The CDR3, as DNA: TGCGCCAGCAGCTTGGGCTCTATAGCGGGGAGCTCCTACAATGAGCAGTTCTTC. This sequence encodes CASSLGSIAGSSYNEQFF.

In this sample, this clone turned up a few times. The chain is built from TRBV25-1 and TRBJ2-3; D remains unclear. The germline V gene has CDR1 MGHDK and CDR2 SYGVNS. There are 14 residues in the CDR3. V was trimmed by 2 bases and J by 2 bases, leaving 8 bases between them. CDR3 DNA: TGTGCCAGCAGTGAAGTCGGTCTCACAGATACGCAGTATTTT. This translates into CASSEVGLTDTQYF.

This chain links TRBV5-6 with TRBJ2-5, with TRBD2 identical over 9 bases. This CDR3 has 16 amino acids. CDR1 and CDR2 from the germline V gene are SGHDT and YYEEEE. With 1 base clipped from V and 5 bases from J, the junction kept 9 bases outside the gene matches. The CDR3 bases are TGTGCCAGCAGCTTGTTACTAGCGGGCCTCGGGGAGACCCAGTACTTC. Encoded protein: CASSLLLAGLGETQYF.

The CDR3 loop reads CASSLDAPGPDTQYF. CDR3 nucleotides: TGTGCCAGCAGCTTAGACGCTCCTGGGCCAGATACGCAGTATTTT. The V and J genes are TRBV7-9 and TRBJ2-3; no clear D. With 1 base removed from V and 4 bases from J, the gap between germline ends came to 12 bases. Germline assignment: CDR1 SEHNR and CDR2 FQNEAQ (reference sequence). The CDR3 length is 15 residues.

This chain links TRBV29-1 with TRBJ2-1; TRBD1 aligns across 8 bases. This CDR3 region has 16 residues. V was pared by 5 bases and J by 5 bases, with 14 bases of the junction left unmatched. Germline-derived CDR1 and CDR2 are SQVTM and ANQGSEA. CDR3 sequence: CSVIVGQGQTNNEQFF. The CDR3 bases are TGCAGCGTTATCGTCGGACAGGGCCAAACGAACAATGAGCAGTTCTTC.

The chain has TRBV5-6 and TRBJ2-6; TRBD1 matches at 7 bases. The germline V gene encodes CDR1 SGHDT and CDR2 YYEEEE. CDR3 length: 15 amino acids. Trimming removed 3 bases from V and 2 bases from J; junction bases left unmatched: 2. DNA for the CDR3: TGTGCCAGCAGCTCCACAGGGGCTGGGGCCAACGTCCTGACTTTC. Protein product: CASSSTGAGANVLTF.

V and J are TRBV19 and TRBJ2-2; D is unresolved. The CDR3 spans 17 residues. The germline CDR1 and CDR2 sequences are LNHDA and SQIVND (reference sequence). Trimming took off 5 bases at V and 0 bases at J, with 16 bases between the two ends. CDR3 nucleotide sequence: TGTGCCAGTAGTCCCGAGAGGAGAATTACGAACACCGGGGAGCTGTTTTTT. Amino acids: CASSPERRITNTGELFF. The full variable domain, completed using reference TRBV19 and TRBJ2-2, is DGGITQSPKYLFRKEGQNVTLSCEQNLNHDAMYWYRQDPGQGLRLIYYSQIVNDFQKGDIAEGYSVSREKKESFPLTVTSAQKNPTAFYLCASSPERRITNTGELFFGEGSRLTVL.

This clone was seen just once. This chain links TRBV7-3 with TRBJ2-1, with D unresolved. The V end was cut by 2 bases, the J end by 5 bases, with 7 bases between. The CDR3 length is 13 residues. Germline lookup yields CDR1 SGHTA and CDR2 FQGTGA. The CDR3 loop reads CASSLFSNNEQFF. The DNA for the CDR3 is TGTGCCAGCAGCTTATTTTCTAACAATGAGCAGTTCTTC.

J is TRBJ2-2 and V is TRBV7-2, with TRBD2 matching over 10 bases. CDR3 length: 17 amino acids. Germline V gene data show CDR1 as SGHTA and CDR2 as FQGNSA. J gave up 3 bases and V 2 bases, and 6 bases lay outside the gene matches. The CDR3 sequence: CASSLSLAGADTGELFF. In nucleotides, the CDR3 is TGTGCCAGCAGCTTAAGTCTAGCGGGAGCTGACACCGGGGAGCTGTTTTTT. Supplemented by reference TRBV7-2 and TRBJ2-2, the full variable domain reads GAGVSQSPSNKVTEKGKDVELRCDPISGHTALYWYRQSLGQGLEFLIYFQGNSAPDKSGLPSDRFSAERTGGSVSTLTIQRTQQEDSAVYLCASSLSLAGADTGELFFGEGSRLTVL.